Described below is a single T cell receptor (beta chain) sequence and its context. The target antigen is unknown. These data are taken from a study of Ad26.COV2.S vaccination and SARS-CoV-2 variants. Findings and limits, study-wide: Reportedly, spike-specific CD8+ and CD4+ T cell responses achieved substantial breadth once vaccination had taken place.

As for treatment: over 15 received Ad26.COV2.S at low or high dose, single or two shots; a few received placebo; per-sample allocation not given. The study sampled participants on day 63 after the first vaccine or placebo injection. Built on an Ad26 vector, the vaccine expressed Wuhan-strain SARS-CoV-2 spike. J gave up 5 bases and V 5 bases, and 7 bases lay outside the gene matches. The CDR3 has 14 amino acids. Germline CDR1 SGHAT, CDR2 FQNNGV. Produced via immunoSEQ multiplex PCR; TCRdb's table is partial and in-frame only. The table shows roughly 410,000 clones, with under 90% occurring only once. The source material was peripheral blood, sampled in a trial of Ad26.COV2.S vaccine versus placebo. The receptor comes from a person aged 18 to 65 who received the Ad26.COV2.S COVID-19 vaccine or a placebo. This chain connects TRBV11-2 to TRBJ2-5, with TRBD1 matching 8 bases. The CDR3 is CASSRQGRKETQYF. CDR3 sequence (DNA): TGTGCCAGCAGCCGACAGGGGCGTAAGGAGACCCAGTACTTC.